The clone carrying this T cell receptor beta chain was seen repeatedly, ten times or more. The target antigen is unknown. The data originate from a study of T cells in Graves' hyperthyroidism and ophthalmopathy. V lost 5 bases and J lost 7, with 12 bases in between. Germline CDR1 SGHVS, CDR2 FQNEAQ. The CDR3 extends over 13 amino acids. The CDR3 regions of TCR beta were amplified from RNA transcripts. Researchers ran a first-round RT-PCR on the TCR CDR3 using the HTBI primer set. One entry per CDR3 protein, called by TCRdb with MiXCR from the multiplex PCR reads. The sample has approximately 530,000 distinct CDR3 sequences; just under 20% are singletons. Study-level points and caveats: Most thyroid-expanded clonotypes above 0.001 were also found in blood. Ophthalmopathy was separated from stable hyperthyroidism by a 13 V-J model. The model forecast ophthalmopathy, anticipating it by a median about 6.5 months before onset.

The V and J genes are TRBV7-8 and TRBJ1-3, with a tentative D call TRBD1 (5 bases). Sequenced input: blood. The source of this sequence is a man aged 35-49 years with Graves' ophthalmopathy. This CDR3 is CASSELRGNTIYF. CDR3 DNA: TGTGCCAGCAGCGAACTTCGGGGGAACACCATATATTTT. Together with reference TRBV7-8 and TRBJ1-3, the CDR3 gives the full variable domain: GAGVSQSPRYKVAKRGQDVALRCDPISGHVSLFWYQQALGQGPEFLTYFQNEAQLDKSGLPSDRFFAERPEGSVSTLKIQRTQQEDSAVYLCASSELRGNTIYFGEGSWLTVV.